These 10 T cell receptor beta chains came from one sample sequenced in a study of T cell changes during pregnancy in multiple sclerosis. Produced via immunoSEQ multiplex PCR; TCRdb's table is partial and in-frame only. The table includes approximately 92,000 clones, approximately 93% detected once. Sequenced here: peripheral blood, sampled after pregnancy. These receptors were taken from a female donor with multiple sclerosis, enrolled in a pregnancy study.

The rearrangement uses TRBV12-5 and TRBJ1-2; D call uncertain. The CDR3 covers 12 residues. The V gene's germline CDR1 is LGHNT and CDR2 FRNRAP. Trimming left V 7 bases short and J 1 base short, with 7 bases between. Here the CDR3 reads CASAEGNYGYTF. The CDR3 DNA reads TGTGCTAGTGCGGAGGGTAACTATGGCTACACCTTC. Filled out from reference TRBV12-5 and TRBJ1-2, the complete variable domain reads DARVTQTPRHKVTEMGQEVTMRCQPILGHNTVFWYRQTMMQGLELLAYFRNRAPLDDSGMPKDRFSAEMPDATLATLKIQPSEPRDSAVYFCASAEGNYGYTFGSGTRLTVV.

The rearrangement joins TRBV11-2 to TRBJ1-1; D is undetermined. Looked up from germline, CDR1 is SGHAT and CDR2 is FQNNGV. The CDR3 has 14 residues. Trimming cost V 5 bases and J 1 base, with 11 bases left between them. As DNA, the CDR3 is TGTGCCAGCAGCCACACGCCGAAGAACACTGAAGCTTTCTTT. This sequence encodes CASSHTPKNTEAFF.

The chain employs TRBV7-2 and TRBJ2-1, with 10 positions matching TRBD2. The V segment lost 10 bases and the J segment 3 bases; nucleotides outside the gene matches: 6. The CDR3 consists of 14 residues. Germline V gene sequence: CDR1 SGHTA, CDR2 FQGNSA. This CDR3 reads CATKREGLYNEQFF. For the CDR3, the DNA is TGTGCCACGAAGCGGGAGGGCCTCTACAATGAGCAGTTCTTC.

The chain has TRBV27 and TRBJ1-1; D remains ambiguous. The germline gives CDR1 MNHEY, CDR2 SMNVEV (reference sequence). The V and J ends lost 5 bases and 0 bases respectively, with 10 bases between them. The length of the CDR3 is 14 residues. The CDR3 sequence is CASSPHGMNTEAFF. DNA of the CDR3: TGTGCCAGCAGTCCCCACGGTATGAACACTGAAGCTTTCTTT.

This clone was recorded only once. The chain combines TRBV27 with TRBJ2-7, with a possible D match to TRBD1 (6 bases). The CDR3 loop spans 13 amino acids. Trimming stripped 2 bases from V and 3 bases from J, with 8 bases between. Per germline, CDR1 MNHEY and CDR2 SMNVEV (reference sequence). CDR3 region: CASSLGQNYEQYF. The CDR3 DNA is TGTGCCAGCAGTTTAGGACAGAACTACGAGCAGTACTTC.

V is TRBV7-9 and J is TRBJ1-6; tentatively, D is TRBD1 (6 bases). Trimming took 1 base from V and 5 from J, leaving 9 bases between them. The CDR3 has 15 amino acids. Germline CDR1 reads SEHNR; CDR2 reads FQNEAQ (reference sequence). Written as DNA, the CDR3 is TGTGCCAGCAGCTTAGTGAGGGGGAATAATTCACCCCTCCACTTT. The encoded protein is CASSLVRGNNSPLHF.

This clone appeared a single time. CDR3 residues: CASSDRGYEKLFF. DNA for the CDR3: TGTGCCAGCAGTGACAGGGGATACGAAAAACTGTTTTTT. The chain is built from TRBV25-1 and TRBJ1-4, with D perhaps TRBD1 (6 bases). Germline values: CDR1 MGHDK, CDR2 SYGVNS. The CDR3 has 13 amino acids. V shed 3 bases and J shed 8 bases, with 10 bases lying between them.

This clone was seen just once. This same CDR3 is encoded by further DNA sequences in the sample. The CDR3 spells CASSQVLSYGYTF. Here the CDR3 DNA reads TGCGCCAGCAGCCAAGTACTCTCCTATGGCTACACCTTC. V and J are TRBV4-1 and TRBJ1-2; D is unresolved. Deletions cut 1 base from V and 4 bases from J, with 7 bases between. This CDR3 spans 13 amino acids. Germline V CDR1 and CDR2: MGHRA, YSYEKL.

This sequence joins TRBV5-5 and TRBJ2-7; tentatively, D is TRBD2 (6 bases). The CDR3 length is 13 residues. Germline values: CDR1 SGHKS, CDR2 YYEKEE (reference sequence). V was trimmed by 3 bases and J by 7 bases, leaving 14 bases between them. The CDR3 coding sequence is TGTGCCAGCAGCTCCAACGGAGGAGGGGAGCAGTACTTC. Protein sequence: CASSSNGGGEQYF.

The J gene is TRBJ1-1, the V gene TRBV27; the D gene is possibly TRBD1 (5 bases). Germline V CDR1 and CDR2: MNHEY, SMNVEV (reference sequence). Trimming removed 1 base from V and 0 bases from J, with 6 bases in between. This CDR3 has 14 amino acids. CDR3 loop: CASSLYRMNTEAFF. CDR3 nucleotide sequence: TGTGCCAGCAGTTTATACAGGATGAACACTGAAGCTTTCTTT.